The 9 T cell receptor beta chains given below trace back to one sample, sequenced in a study of T cells after yellow fever vaccination. MiXCR, run by TCRdb on the 5' RACE reads, gives a single entry per CDR3 protein. The sample yields some 550,000 distinct CDR3 sequences, 15% to 20% seen once. The sample here was PBMCs, taken 15 days after the yellow fever booster vaccination. The receptors come from a man aged 25-40 years who received the YFV17D yellow fever vaccine.

This clonotype was detected only a few times. The CDR3 bases are TGTGCCAGCAGCCTTACTAGCGGGAGGGGTCTGAACATTCAGTACTTC. Amino acids: CASSLTSGRGLNIQYF. The J gene is TRBJ2-4, the V gene TRBV7-2; 13 bases fit TRBD2. Germline CDR1 SGHTA, CDR2 FQGNSA. This CDR3 comprises 16 residues. With V trimmed by 5 bases and J by 7 bases, 8 bases remained unmatched. The entire variable domain, with the rest obtained from reference TRBV7-2 and TRBJ2-4, is as follows: GAGVSQSPSNKVTEKGKDVELRCDPISGHTALYWYRQSLGQGLEFLIYFQGNSAPDKSGLPSDRFSAERTGGSVSTLTIQRTQQEDSAVYLCASSLTSGRGLNIQYFGAGTRLSVL.

The V gene is TRBV5-1, the J gene TRBJ1-1; 12 nucleotides match TRBD1. The germline V gene encodes CDR1 SGHRS and CDR2 YFSETQ. Trimming took 4 bases from V and 5 from J; bases not matched to a gene: 6. This CDR3 is 15 amino acids long. CDR3 in DNA: TGCGCCAGCAGCCAGGGACAGGGGGCGGCTACTGAAGCTTTCTTT. As protein: CASSQGQGAATEAFF. Based on the CDR3 plus reference TRBV5-1 and TRBJ1-1, the full variable domain is KAGVTQTPRYLIKTRGQQVTLSCSPISGHRSVSWYQQTPGQGLQFLFEYFSETQRNKGNFPGRFSGRQFSNSRSEMNVSTLELGDSALYLCASSQGQGAATEAFFGQGTRLTVV.

Here the CDR3 reads CSAGDVNYGYTF. In nucleotides, the CDR3 is TGCAGTGCAGGGGACGTTAACTATGGCTACACCTTC. V usage is TRBV20-1 and J usage is TRBJ1-2, with TRBD1 as a possible D gene (5 bases). This CDR3 has 12 residues. Trimming left V 6 bases short and J 1 base short, with 9 bases between. From germline, CDR1 is DFQATT and CDR2 SNEGSKA (reference sequence).

This clonotype was detected a few times. The V and J genes are TRBV12-3 or TRBV12-4 and TRBJ2-1; 7 nucleotides agree with TRBD2. V was pared by 3 bases and J by 6 bases, with 8 bases of the junction left unmatched. The length of the CDR3 is 15 residues. CDR3 protein: CASSLGGVGGNEQFF. Written as DNA, the CDR3 is TGTGCCAGCAGTTTGGGGGGGGTCGGGGGCAATGAGCAGTTCTTC.

The chain couples TRBV29-1 to TRBJ2-1; D gene unclear. This CDR3 region has 15 residues. V gave up 4 bases and J gave up 0 bases, with 13 bases separating them. In germline, CDR1 is SQVTM, CDR2 ANQGSEA. This CDR3 reads CSVAVRPISYNEQFF. Here the CDR3 DNA reads TGCAGCGTTGCGGTTCGGCCGATCTCCTACAATGAGCAGTTCTTC.

This clonotype has more than one count but fewer than ten. The gene calls are TRBV12-5 and TRBJ2-5, with TRBD2 matching 11 bases. J gave up 5 bases and V 5 bases, and 16 bases lay outside the gene matches. CDR1 is LGHNT, CDR2 FRNRAP, per germline. The CDR3 has 18 amino acids. The CDR3 bases are TGTGCTAGTGGTCCTAACCAGAAGGGCCGACTAGCGGGGGAGACCCAGTACTTC. Protein: CASGPNQKGRLAGETQYF.

The V gene is TRBV5-4, the J gene TRBJ2-3; TRBD1 is a possible D gene (6 bases). The CDR3 has 15 amino acids. CDR1 SGHNT and CDR2 YYREEE come from the germline V gene (reference sequence). V shed 0 bases and J shed 2 bases, with 10 bases lying between them. Here the CDR3 DNA reads TGTGCCAGCAGCTTGGTGGGACAACCCACAGATACGCAGTATTTT. Protein product: CASSLVGQPTDTQYF.

The CDR3 nucleotides are TGTGCCAGGGTGTGGACATCCCGGAAGCGGGAGCGGACAGATACGCAGTATTTT. The encoded protein is CARVWTSRKRERTDTQYF. The V and J genes are TRBV6-1 and TRBJ2-3; 8 positions match TRBD2. Germline trimming cut 9 bases from V and 3 bases from J; bases unmatched to any gene: 20. CDR3 size: 18 residues. Germline assignment: CDR1 MNHNS and CDR2 SASEGT.

V is TRBV28 and J is TRBJ2-2; 9 nucleotides match TRBD1. Germline V lookup: CDR1 MDHEN, CDR2 SYDVKM. The CDR3 has 14 amino acids. J lost 4 bases, V lost 6 bases, and 3 bases had no gene match. CDR3 sequence (DNA): TGTGCCAGCAGCAACAGGGGGCCCACCGGGGAGCTGTTTTTT. Protein: CASSNRGPTGELFF.